This TCR beta chain appears in the sequencing data of a study of molecular identifiers for immune sequencing clone quantification. About the research overall: In replicates, the authors split RNA from approximately 20,000 or 100,000 naive CD8 cells five ways and sequenced four. Regarding the study as a whole: A single cell's spiked Jurkat TCR RNA was reportedly detectable among roughly 1 million naive cells.

One entry per CDR3 protein, called by TCRdb with MiXCR from the PCR reads. The sample gives 90,000 or so distinct CDR3 sequences, over 20% of which show up once; about 1% is in the top ten. This clonotype was counted between two and nine times. The antigen is not known. The CDR3 extends over 14 amino acids. The trim removed 5 bases at V and 2 bases at J, leaving 3 bases unmatched. Germline loops: CDR1 SGHRS, CDR2 YFSETQ. This TCR derives from a human donor in good health. Some libraries in this study had Jurkat cell RNA spiked in. The rearrangement links TRBV5-1 to TRBJ2-1; 8 bases align to TRBD1. Material for sequencing was naive CD8+ T cells from blood, with Jurkat cell RNA spiked in. The sample's subset: FACS-sorted CD8+CD4-CCR7+CD45RA+ naive T cells. The CDR3 DNA reads TGCGCCAGCAGAGACAGGGGTCCCTACAATGAGCAGTTCTTC. Protein sequence: CASRDRGPYNEQFF.